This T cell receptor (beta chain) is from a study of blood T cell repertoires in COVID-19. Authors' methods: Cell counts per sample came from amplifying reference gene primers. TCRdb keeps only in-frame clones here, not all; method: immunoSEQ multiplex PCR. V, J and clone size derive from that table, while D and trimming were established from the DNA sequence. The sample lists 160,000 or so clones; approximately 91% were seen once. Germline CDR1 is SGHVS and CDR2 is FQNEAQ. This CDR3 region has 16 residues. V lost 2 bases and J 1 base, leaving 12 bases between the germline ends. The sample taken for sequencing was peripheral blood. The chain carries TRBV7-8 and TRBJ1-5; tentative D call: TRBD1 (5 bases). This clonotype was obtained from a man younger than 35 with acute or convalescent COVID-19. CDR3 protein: CASSLSWEGSNQPQHF. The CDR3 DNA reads TGTGCCAGCAGCTTATCCTGGGAGGGGAGCAATCAGCCCCAGCATTTT.